This T cell receptor beta chain was obtained from a study of OX40 agonist ivuxolimab in advanced cancers. Whole-study results and caveats: Nonresponders included some who also had low normalized T-cell clonal expansion.

Here immunoSEQ multiplex PCR was the method, and the copy in TCRdb shows in-frame clones only, minus some. The sample carries tens of thousands of clones, 90% to 95% recorded once. Concerning this clone: Its antigen is still unknown.

This sequence originates from an adult with an advanced solid tumor such as melanoma, head and neck, liver or kidney cancer. Material: CD4+ or CD8+ T cells sorted from blood, obtained in a trial of the OX40 agonist ivuxolimab.

Here the CDR3 reads CASRGRGSNQPQHF. The CDR3 region has the DNA TGTGCCAGCAGGGGCAGGGGAAGCAATCAGCCCCAGCATTTT. The J gene is TRBJ1-5, the V gene TRBV6-1, with D perhaps matching TRBD1 (6 bases). There are 14 residues in the CDR3. CDR1 and CDR2 (germline): MNHNS, SASEGT. Trimming removed 6 bases from V and 1 base from J, with 10 bases in between.